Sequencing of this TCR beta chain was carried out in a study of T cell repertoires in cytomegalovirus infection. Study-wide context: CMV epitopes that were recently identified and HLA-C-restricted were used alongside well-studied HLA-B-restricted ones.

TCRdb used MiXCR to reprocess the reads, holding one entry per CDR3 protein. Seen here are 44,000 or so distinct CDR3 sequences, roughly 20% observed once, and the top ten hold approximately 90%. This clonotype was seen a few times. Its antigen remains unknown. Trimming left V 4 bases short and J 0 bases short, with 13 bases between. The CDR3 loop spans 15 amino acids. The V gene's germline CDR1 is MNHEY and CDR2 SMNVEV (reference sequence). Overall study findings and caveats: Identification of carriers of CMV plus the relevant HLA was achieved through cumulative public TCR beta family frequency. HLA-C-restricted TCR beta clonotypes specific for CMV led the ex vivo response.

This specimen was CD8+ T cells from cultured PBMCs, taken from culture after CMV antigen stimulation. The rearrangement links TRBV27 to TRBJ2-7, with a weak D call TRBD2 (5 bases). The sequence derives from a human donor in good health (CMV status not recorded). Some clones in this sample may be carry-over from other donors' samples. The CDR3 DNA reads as TGTGCCAGCAGTTCTAGCAATCCGAGCTCCTACGAGCAGTACTTC. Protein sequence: CASSSSNPSSYEQYF.